The 15 T cell receptor beta chains listed next were all sequenced from one sample in a study of yellow fever vaccine responses in identical twins. One entry per CDR3 protein, called by TCRdb with MiXCR from the RT-PCR reads. In the table there are approximately 10,000 distinct CDR3 sequences, over 80% of which are singletons. Material: T cells from blood (PBMCs), unsorted or a sorted subset (not recorded which), obtained before or after yellow fever vaccination (not recorded which). The receptors were sampled from a woman younger than 30 who received the yellow fever vaccine.

The chain couples TRBV9 to TRBJ1-3; no clear D gene. Germline CDR1 is SGDLS and CDR2 is YYNGEE. The CDR3 contains 13 residues. The V gene lost 3 bases and the J gene lost 2 bases, with 6 bases spanning the gap. The CDR3 loop is CASSGAPGNTIYF. As DNA, the CDR3 is TGTGCCAGCAGCGGGGCGCCTGGAAACACCATATATTTT.

The chain couples TRBV10-3 to TRBJ1-6; the D is unclear. This CDR3 has 15 residues. Germline CDR1 reads ENHRY; CDR2 reads SYGVKD. The V end lost 0 bases, the J end lost 6 bases, and 9 bases lay between the germline ends. CDR3 bases: TGTGCCATCAGTGAGTCGGCAGGTGGTAATTCACCCCTCCACTTT. This encodes CAISESAGGNSPLHF.

This chain connects TRBV7-6 to TRBJ2-1; 8 bases are a match to TRBD2. The CDR3 covers 14 residues. CDR1 SGHVS and CDR2 FNYEAQ come from the germline V gene. V was pared by 5 bases and J by 1 base, with 1 base of the junction left unmatched. The CDR3 nucleotides are TGTGCCAGCAGCAGCGGGAGTTCCTACAATGAGCAGTTCTTC. Amino acids: CASSSGSSYNEQFF.

The V call is TRBV11-3, the J call TRBJ2-7, with D hard to call. The ends were cut back, 5 bases at V and 3 bases at J, with 5 bases in the middle. This CDR3 is built from 11 residues. Germline CDR1 SGHNT, CDR2 YENEEA. Here the CDR3 DNA reads TGTGCCAGCAGCACGGGCTACGAGCAGTACTTC. Translation: CASSTGYEQYF.

This clonotype was found once. The chain is built from TRBV2 and TRBJ2-1; no definite D call. This CDR3 region has 12 residues. The germline V gene has CDR1 SNHLY and CDR2 FYNNEI. Trimming removed 4 bases at V and 5 bases at J, with 6 bases between. CDR3 amino acids: CASSAWDNEQFF. The DNA for the CDR3 is TGTGCCAGCAGTGCCTGGGACAATGAGCAGTTCTTC.

In DNA, the CDR3 is TGCGCCAGCAGCTTGGGACAGGATAATTCACCCCTCCACTTT. It is translated as CASSLGQDNSPLHF. J is TRBJ1-6 and V is TRBV5-1; D is perhaps TRBD1 (6 bases). The V end lost 0 bases, the J end lost 5 bases, and 6 bases lay between the germline ends. The germline CDR1 and CDR2 sequences are SGHRS and YFSETQ. The CDR3 extends over 14 amino acids. Full variable domain (missing parts from reference TRBV5-1 and TRBJ1-6): KAGVTQTPRYLIKTRGQQVTLSCSPISGHRSVSWYQQTPGQGLQFLFEYFSETQRNKGNFPGRFSGRQFSNSRSEMNVSTLELGDSALYLCASSLGQDNSPLHFGNGTRLTVT.

This chain connects TRBV29-1 to TRBJ1-1; D might be TRBD1 (6 bases). CDR1 SQVTM and CDR2 ANQGSEA come from the germline V gene. CDR3 length equals 12 residues. V was clipped by 3 bases and J by 5 bases, with 10 bases between them. The CDR3 region is CSVEQGSTEAFF. CDR3 coding DNA: TGCAGCGTTGAGCAGGGGAGTACTGAAGCTTTCTTT. The complete variable domain, with remaining parts taken from reference TRBV29-1 and TRBJ1-1, reads SAVISQKPSRDICQRGTSLTIQCQVDSQVTMMFWYRQQPGQSLTLIATANQGSEATYESGFVIDKFPISRPNLTFSTLTVSNMSPEDSSIYLCSVEQGSTEAFFGQGTRLTVV.

This clonotype came up once. The chain employs TRBV11-1 and TRBJ1-5; TRBD1 matches at 8 bases. The CDR3 runs 14 residues. Germline CDR1 reads SGHAT; CDR2 reads FQDESV (reference sequence). Losses at the gene ends were 4 bases for V and 7 bases for J; bases not matched to a gene: 6. The CDR3: CASSSTGGFQPQHF. The CDR3 DNA is TGTGCCAGCAGCTCCACAGGGGGGTTCCAGCCCCAGCATTTT.

This clonotype was seen more than once but under ten times. This chain links TRBV4-2 with TRBJ2-1, with 7 positions matching TRBD2. CDR3 length: 15 amino acids. The germline V gene has CDR1 LGHNA and CDR2 YNFKEQ. V shed 5 bases and J 2 bases; nucleotides not matched to a gene: 6. Written as DNA, the CDR3 is TGTGCCAGCAGCACGAGCGGGACCCCCTACAATGAGCAGTTCTTC. Its protein product is CASSTSGTPYNEQFF.

The chain carries TRBV29-1 and TRBJ2-2; TRBD1 aligns across 8 bases. The CDR3 has 15 residues. CDR1 and CDR2 from the germline V gene are SQVTM and ANQGSEA. Trimming removed 3 bases from V and 5 bases from J; junction bases left unmatched: 8. The CDR3 reads CSVDGTGGWTGELFF. CDR3 coding DNA: TGCAGCGTTGATGGTACAGGGGGTTGGACCGGGGAGCTGTTTTTT.

The chain employs TRBV20-1 and TRBJ2-1; TRBD2 agrees at 12 bases. J was trimmed by 7 bases and V by 6 bases; bases with no gene match: 7. The CDR3 contains 14 residues. Germline V gene lookup returns CDR1 DFQATT and CDR2 SNEGSKA (reference sequence). CDR3 region: CSARTSGKLNEQFF. The CDR3 DNA follows: TGCAGTGCAAGGACTAGCGGGAAATTAAATGAGCAGTTCTTC.

The chain uses TRBV29-1 and TRBJ2-5; D is possibly TRBD1 (6 bases). Deletions cut 7 bases from V and 5 bases from J, with 14 bases between. Per germline, CDR1 SQVTM and CDR2 ANQGSEA. The CDR3 length is 12 residues. DNA of the CDR3: TGCAGCGCTCGAGGGCAGGGGGAGACCCAGTACTTC. It is translated as CSARGQGETQYF.

V gene TRBV13 combines with J gene TRBJ2-7; 7 nucleotides match TRBD1. V shed 10 bases and J 8 bases; nucleotides not matched to a gene: 11. CDR3 length: 12 residues. Germline CDR1 and CDR2: PRHDT and FYEKMQ (reference sequence). DNA for the CDR3: TGTGCCAACCAGGGGGACAGAACAAAGCAGTACTTC. This translates into CANQGDRTKQYF.

This chain connects TRBV6-1 to TRBJ1-5; unclear D gene. V was cut by 3 bases and J by 0 bases, with 6 bases left in between. CDR1 and CDR2 from the germline V gene are MNHNS and SASEGT. The CDR3 has 14 residues. The CDR3 sequence is CASSERGSNQPQHF. The CDR3 DNA reads TGTGCCAGCAGTGAGCGGGGTAGCAATCAGCCCCAGCATTTT.

The chain employs TRBV2 and TRBJ1-1, with D possibly TRBD1 on 5 matching bases. Germline V gene sequence: CDR1 SNHLY, CDR2 FYNNEI. The CDR3 loop spans 14 amino acids. V was trimmed by 1 base and J by 1 base, leaving 7 bases between them. The CDR3, as DNA: TGTGCCAGCAGTGAAGACAGGAGGAACACTGAAGCTTTCTTT. This encodes CASSEDRRNTEAFF.